The 23 T cell receptor beta chains listed next were all sequenced from one sample in a study of blood T cells in healthy people across ages. A sample-barcoded 5' primer and a J-beta primer mix were used in a second PCR of roughly 7 to 12 cycles. TCRdb re-derived calls from the 5' RACE reads in MiXCR, one entry per CDR3 protein. The data contain about 780,000 distinct CDR3 sequences, 62% of them seen just once; the ten biggest clones take up 28%. The specimen was blood. Every receptor here comes from a man under 40 in good health.

The chain uses TRBV28 and TRBJ2-5; D gene ambiguous. The ends were cut back, 7 bases at V and 1 base at J, with 13 bases in the middle. Germline CDR1 is MDHEN and CDR2 is SYDVKM. This CDR3 spans 14 amino acids. The CDR3 DNA is TGTGCCAGCACAATGCAGTTTACCCAAGAGACCCAGTACTTC. Protein: CASTMQFTQETQYF. The full variable domain, its missing parts supplied by reference TRBV28 and TRBJ2-5, is DVKVTQSSRYLVKRTGEKVFLECVQDMDHENMFWYRQDPGLGLRLIYFSYDVKMKEKGDIPEGYSVSREKKERFSLILESASTNQTSMYLCASTMQFTQETQYFGPGTRLLVL.

This clonotype was picked up a small number of times. The chain combines TRBV27 with TRBJ2-3; D is ambiguous. V was clipped by 4 bases and J by 1 base, with 6 bases between them. In germline, CDR1 is MNHEY, CDR2 SMNVEV (reference sequence). The CDR3 length is 13 residues. The CDR3 is CASSWTGTDTQYF. DNA of the CDR3: TGTGCCAGCAGTTGGACCGGCACAGATACGCAGTATTTT.

The chain employs TRBV10-3 and TRBJ2-1; D might be TRBD2 (6 bases). V was clipped by 0 bases and J by 4 bases, with 22 bases between them. Germline V gives CDR1 ENHRY, CDR2 SYGVKD. This CDR3 is built from 19 residues. CDR3 sequence reads: CAISESIQMTPGGYNEQFF. The DNA of the CDR3 is TGTGCCATCAGTGAGTCCATTCAGATGACTCCCGGGGGTTACAATGAGCAGTTCTTC.

V gene TRBV7-2 combines with J gene TRBJ2-1, with TRBD1 as a possible D gene (6 bases). CDR1 is SGHTA, CDR2 FQGNSA, per germline. V dropped 5 bases and J dropped 13 bases, with 21 bases sitting between them. This CDR3 spans 14 amino acids. The CDR3 sequence is CASSPRQARETQFF. For the CDR3, the DNA is TGTGCCAGCAGCCCCCGACAGGCGCGAGAGACCCAGTTCTTC.

The rearrangement uses TRBV20-1 and TRBJ2-7; 7 nucleotides agree with TRBD1. The germline V gene encodes CDR1 DFQATT and CDR2 SNEGSKA (reference sequence). The CDR3 is 15 residues long. V gave up 0 bases and J gave up 4 bases; unmatched junction bases: 9. The CDR3 protein is CSAREPGTEPYEQYF. CDR3 nucleotides: TGCAGTGCTAGAGAACCCGGGACAGAGCCATACGAGCAGTACTTC.

The DNA of the CDR3 is TGCAGCGTTGAAAATCCCGGGACAGAGGTATACGAGCAGTACTTC. Translating it yields CSVENPGTEVYEQYF. This rearrangement joins TRBV29-1 to TRBJ2-4; 7 bases line up with TRBD1. The DNA end favors TRBJ2-7, so the J call may be wrong. Germline lookup yields CDR1 SQVTM and CDR2 ANQGSEA. The CDR3 has 15 amino acids.

This clonotype occurred a few times. As DNA, the CDR3 is TGTGCCAGCAGTTACCAGGGACACTTGGGGGACGAGCAGTACTTC. This gives the protein CASSYQGHLGDEQYF. V usage is TRBV6-5 and J usage is TRBJ2-7; D may be TRBD1 (6 bases). V dropped 2 bases and J dropped 5 bases, with 16 bases sitting between them. From germline, CDR1 is MNHEY and CDR2 SVGAGI. The CDR3 is made up of 15 amino acids.

This clonotype was counted only a few times. This chain joins TRBV12-3 or TRBV12-4 and TRBJ2-7; D is unclear. The CDR3 covers 12 residues. Between the trimmed V and J ends, which lost 7 bases and 6 bases, there was a span of 13 bases. The CDR3 nucleotides are TGTGCCAGCACCTCCGGGCTGGGCGAGCAGTACTTC. Its protein is CASTSGLGEQYF.

This rearrangement joins TRBV7-2 to TRBJ2-5; a possible D gene is TRBD1 (5 bases). Near its end, the DNA agrees better with TRBJ2-7, so the J call may be wrong. Germline CDR1 SGHTA, CDR2 FQGNSA. The CDR3 is 14 amino acids. CDR3 residues: CASSASRGRYEQYF. CDR3 nucleotides: TGTGCCAGCAGCGCTTCAAGGGGCCGCTACGAGCAGTACTTC.

This sequence joins TRBV27 and TRBJ1-2; 7 bases match TRBD1. This CDR3 has 13 residues. Trimming at V came to 6 bases and at J to 6 bases, leaving 7 bases not matched to a gene. Germline V gene sequence: CDR1 MNHEY, CDR2 SMNVEV (reference sequence). This CDR3 is CASRLTGADGYTF. The CDR3 DNA reads TGTGCCAGCAGGTTAACAGGGGCGGATGGCTACACCTTC.

The genes are TRBV7-6 and TRBJ2-1, with D perhaps given as TRBD1 or TRBD2 (5 bases each). The V end was cut by 4 bases, the J end by 8 bases, with 15 bases between. The CDR3 loop spans 14 amino acids. Germline lookup yields CDR1 SGHVS and CDR2 FNYEAQ. DNA of the CDR3: TGTGCCAGCAGCTCGCCGGGACCCCGGGATGAGCAGTTCTTC. Its protein product is CASSSPGPRDEQFF.

The rearrangement uses TRBV27 and TRBJ1-6; the match to TRBD1 covers 12 bases. The CDR3 runs 15 residues. Germline lookup yields CDR1 MNHEY and CDR2 SMNVEV (reference sequence). V lost 2 bases and J lost 13; bases outside the gene matches: 6. CDR3 in amino acids: CASSLRAGTGGPLHF. CDR3 bases: TGTGCCAGCAGTTTACGCGCCGGGACAGGGGGCCCCCTCCACTTT.

The chain combines TRBV20-1 with TRBJ2-1, with 11 bases aligning to TRBD2. The CDR3 length is 15 residues. Looked up from germline, CDR1 is DFQATT and CDR2 is SNEGSKA (reference sequence). V was pared by 5 bases and J by 8 bases, with 11 bases of the junction left unmatched. CDR3 nucleotides: TGCAGTGCTGGCCTCTCCGGGACTAGCGGCTATGAGCAGTTCTTC. Protein: CSAGLSGTSGYEQFF.

This clonotype has only a few counts. In nucleotides, the CDR3 is TGTGCCAGCAGGGGACAGACCTATAATTCACCCCTCCACTTT. It encodes CASRGQTYNSPLHF. The chain uses TRBV2 and TRBJ1-6; the match to TRBD1 covers 7 bases. Germline CDR1 SNHLY, CDR2 FYNNEI. CDR3 size: 14 residues. The junction had 1 base not matched to a gene; V was cut back by 6 bases and J by 2 bases.

This clonotype was counted between two and nine times. The chain couples TRBV7-6 to TRBJ1-1; D is unresolved. The length of the CDR3 is 16 residues. Germline CDR1 SGHVS, CDR2 FNYEAQ. V lost 3 bases and J 2 bases, leaving 16 bases between the germline ends. CDR3 loop: CASSLDLYGENTEAFF. The DNA for the CDR3 is TGTGCCAGCAGCTTGGACCTCTACGGGGAAAACACTGAAGCTTTCTTT.

V is TRBV10-3 and J is TRBJ1-4; no clear D. Germline CDR1 is ENHRY and CDR2 is SYGVKD. The V end lost 3 bases, the J end lost 5 bases, and 7 bases lay between the germline ends. CDR3 length: 13 amino acids. The chain's CDR3 is CAISDGYNEKLFF. For the CDR3, the DNA is TGTGCCATCAGTGACGGTTACAATGAAAAACTGTTTTTT.

The genes are TRBV6-2 or TRBV6-3 and TRBJ2-3; 9 positions agree with TRBD1. V gave up 0 bases and J gave up 2 bases; unmatched junction bases: 3. The CDR3 runs 16 residues. The germline gives CDR1 MNHEY, CDR2 SVGEGT. The CDR3 DNA reads TGTGCCAGCAGTTACTCATGGACAGGGGTCACAGATACGCAGTATTTT. It encodes CASSYSWTGVTDTQYF.

This clonotype has just one count. In nucleotides, the CDR3 is TGCGCCAGCAGCCAAGGGTCCAGTTACCTCTATGGCTACACCTTC. Translating it yields CASSQGSSYLYGYTF. The chain uses TRBV4-3 and TRBJ1-2; no firm D call. Germline values: CDR1 LGHNA, CDR2 YSLEER. V was shortened by 1 base and J by 4 bases, with 13 bases between the two germline ends. The CDR3 runs to 15 residues.

This clonotype was found many times. The chain joins TRBV20-1 to TRBJ2-1, with TRBD2 matching 9 bases. Germline V gene sequence: CDR1 DFQATT, CDR2 SNEGSKA (reference sequence). This CDR3 region has 11 residues. Trimming at V came to 2 bases and at J to 15 bases, leaving 5 bases not matched to a gene. The CDR3 is CSARRGTSPFF. The CDR3 DNA reads as TGCAGTGCTAGACGAGGGACTAGCCCGTTCTTC.

This clonotype was observed once. This chain connects TRBV4-2 to TRBJ1-2; D not resolved. The germline V gene encodes CDR1 LGHNA and CDR2 YNFKEQ. Trimming took off 0 bases at V and 0 bases at J, with 8 bases between the two ends. The CDR3 contains 15 residues. In DNA form, the CDR3 reads TGTGCCAGCAGCCAAGAGAGGAACGCTAACTATGGCTACACCTTC. It codes for CASSQERNANYGYTF.

V usage is TRBV29-1 and J usage is TRBJ1-2; perhaps TRBD1 as D (5 bases). The CDR3 has 13 residues. CDR1 is SQVTM, CDR2 ANQGSEA, per germline. V was pared by 7 bases and J by 6 bases, with 18 bases between. The CDR3, as DNA: TGCAGCGCTCGGGGAGGGACGGGTAATGGCTACACCTTC. It encodes CSARGGTGNGYTF.

This clonotype has just one count. The rearrangement joins TRBV12-3 or TRBV12-4 to TRBJ1-2; D is unclear. This CDR3 region has 13 residues. V gave up 3 bases and J gave up 2 bases, with 7 bases separating them. The CDR3 is CASSFRHNYGYTF. The CDR3 region has the DNA TGTGCCAGCAGTTTTAGACACAACTATGGCTACACCTTC.

The CDR3 reads CASSIDHYNEQFF. The DNA of the CDR3 is TGTGCCAGCAGCATAGACCACTACAATGAGCAGTTCTTC. The V call is TRBV6-2 or TRBV6-3, the J call TRBJ2-1; the D is unclear. CDR3 length equals 13 residues. The germline V gene has CDR1 MNHEY and CDR2 SVGEGT. The V gene lost 6 bases and the J gene lost 3 bases, with 9 bases spanning the gap.